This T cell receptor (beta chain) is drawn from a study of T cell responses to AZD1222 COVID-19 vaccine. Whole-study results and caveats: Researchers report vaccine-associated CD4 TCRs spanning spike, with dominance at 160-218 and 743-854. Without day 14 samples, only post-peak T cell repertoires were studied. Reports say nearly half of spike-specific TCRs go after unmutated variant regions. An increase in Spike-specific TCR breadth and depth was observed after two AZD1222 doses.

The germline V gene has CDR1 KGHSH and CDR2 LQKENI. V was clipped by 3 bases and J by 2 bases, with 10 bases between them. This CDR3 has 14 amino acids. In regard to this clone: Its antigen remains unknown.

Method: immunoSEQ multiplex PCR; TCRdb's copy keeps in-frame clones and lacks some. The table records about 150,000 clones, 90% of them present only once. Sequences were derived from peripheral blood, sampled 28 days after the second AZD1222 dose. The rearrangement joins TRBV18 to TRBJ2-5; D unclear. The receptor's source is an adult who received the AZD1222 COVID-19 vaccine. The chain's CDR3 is CASSPRELQETQYF. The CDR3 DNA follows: TGTGCCAGCTCACCTAGGGAACTACAAGAGACCCAGTACTTC. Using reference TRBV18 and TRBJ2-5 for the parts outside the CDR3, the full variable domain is NAGVMQNPRHLVRRRGQEARLRCSPMKGHSHVYWYRQLPEEGLKFMVYLQKENIIDESGMPKERFSAEFPKEGPSILRIQQVVRGDSAAYFCASSPRELQETQYFGPGTRLLVL.